The T cell receptor (beta chain) described here comes from a study of cytomegalovirus exposure and HLA in healthy donors. The study's findings and limits: Segments of the TCR beta V type were, in most cases, productive about 87% or about 30% of the time in an earlier analysis.

On this clone itself: Its antigen is still unknown.

Trimming took 6 bases from V and 0 from J, leaving 15 bases between them. The germline gives CDR1 SNHLY, CDR2 FYNNEI. This CDR3 comprises 15 residues. It was with 60 Vbeta and 13 Jbeta primers that the PCR ran. Profiled with immunoSEQ multiplex PCR; TCRdb holds only in-frame clones, not every one. The data show over 150,000 clones, with around 68% seen just once and around 2.8% held by the top ten. Input material: PBMCs. This clonotype was obtained from a woman aged 40 to 50 in good health and CMV-seropositive. The genes are TRBV2 and TRBJ2-7; tentative D call: TRBD1 (6 bases). CDR3 nucleotide sequence: TGTGCCAGCAGACCCGACAGGTTGAGCTCCTACGAGCAGTACTTC. It codes for CASRPDRLSSYEQYF.